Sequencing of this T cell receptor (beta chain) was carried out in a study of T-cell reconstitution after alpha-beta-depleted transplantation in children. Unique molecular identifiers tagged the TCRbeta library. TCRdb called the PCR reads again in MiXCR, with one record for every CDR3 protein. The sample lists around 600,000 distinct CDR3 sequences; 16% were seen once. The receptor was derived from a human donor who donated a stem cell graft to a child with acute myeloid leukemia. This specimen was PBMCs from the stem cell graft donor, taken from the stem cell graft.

The CDR3 is CASSRRTGNSYNEQFF. Here the CDR3 DNA reads TGTGCCAGCAGCCGAAGGACAGGGAATTCCTACAATGAGCAGTTCTTC. The rearrangement links TRBV7-2 to TRBJ2-1; the match to TRBD1 covers 8 bases. This CDR3 has 16 amino acids. Germline CDR1 reads SGHTA; CDR2 reads FQGNSA. With V trimmed by 5 bases and J by 1 base, 7 bases remained unmatched.